The 20 T cell receptor beta chains in this list originate from one sample, sequenced in a study of identical twins (dated by TCRdb to about 2016). Library creation used 5' RACE. The instrument given in TCRdb is Illumina HiSeq 2000. TCRdb took the public reads, trimmed them with fastp at Q25, ran MiXCR for clone calling and kept in-frame beta chains. Merged by CDR3 protein, the rows form single entries marked with the most common genes and DNA. The sample table lists about 720,000 distinct CDR3 sequences, approximately 9% of them with a count of one. Clones ranked in the top ten supply 0.85% to 1% of the sample. This sample also belongs to another study, concerning yellow fever vaccine responses in identical twins.

The sequencing input was PBMCs. Receptors originate from a woman aged 18-35 years in good health.

The chain carries TRBV9 and TRBJ2-3; perhaps TRBD1 as D (6 bases). Germline V gene data show CDR1 as SGDLS and CDR2 as YYNGEE. V was pared by 3 bases and J by 1 base, with 15 bases between. The length of the CDR3 is 16 residues. CDR3 coding DNA: TGTGCCAGCAGCGCCGCACAGGGTCCACGCACAGATACGCAGTATTTT. Its protein is CASSAAQGPRTDTQYF.

This clonotype was recorded a few times. The gene calls are TRBV11-2 and TRBJ2-1; a possible D gene is TRBD1 (5 bases). Germline CDR1 reads SGHAT; CDR2 reads FQNNGV. The CDR3 extends over 15 amino acids. V was shortened by 5 bases and J by 6 bases, with 17 bases between the two germline ends. CDR3 nucleotide sequence: TGTGCCAGCAGCGCCTCTGGGGCCCTGGGCAATGAGCAGTTCTTC. Encoded protein: CASSASGALGNEQFF. The full variable domain, completed using reference TRBV11-2 and TRBJ2-1, is EAGVAQSPRYKIIEKRQSVAFWCNPISGHATLYWYQQILGQGPKLLIQFQNNGVVDDSQLPKDRFSAERLKGVDSTLKIQPAKLEDSAVYLCASSASGALGNEQFFGPGTRLTVL.

This clonotype was counted between two and nine times. The chain joins TRBV2 to TRBJ1-1; 7 bases fit TRBD1. Trimming at V came to 4 bases and at J to 4 bases, leaving 0 bases not matched to a gene. Germline CDR1 reads SNHLY; CDR2 reads FYNNEI. CDR3 length equals 12 residues. This chain's CDR3 is CASSGDSTEAFF. CDR3 nucleotide sequence: TGTGCCAGCAGTGGGGACAGCACTGAAGCTTTCTTT.

This chain uses TRBV4-2 with TRBJ2-5; D might be TRBD1 or TRBD2, each matching 6 bases. The CDR3 runs to 15 residues. Germline-derived CDR1 and CDR2 are LGHNA and YNFKEQ. V lost 0 bases, J lost 5 bases, and 13 bases lay in between. CDR3 in amino acids: CASSQDSGGVETQYF. The CDR3 DNA reads as TGTGCCAGCAGCCAAGATTCCGGGGGCGTTGAGACCCAGTACTTC.

The chain carries TRBV28 and TRBJ1-1, with no clear D. Germline CDR1 and CDR2: MDHEN and SYDVKM. The CDR3 contains 12 residues. V shed 7 bases and J shed 5 bases, with 11 bases lying between them. The chain's CDR3 is CASTMTRTEAFF. The DNA for the CDR3 is TGTGCCAGCACCATGACTAGGACTGAAGCTTTCTTT.

The chain uses TRBV5-1 and TRBJ2-7, with D possibly matching TRBD2 (6 bases). Germline V gene sequence: CDR1 SGHRS, CDR2 YFSETQ. The CDR3 runs 15 residues. V was trimmed by 0 bases and J by 3 bases, leaving 13 bases between them. CDR3 sequence: CASSLESGRVYEQYF. The CDR3 DNA reads as TGCGCCAGCAGCTTGGAGTCCGGGAGAGTCTACGAGCAGTACTTC. Full variable domain (outside the CDR3, taken from reference TRBV5-1 and TRBJ2-7): KAGVTQTPRYLIKTRGQQVTLSCSPISGHRSVSWYQQTPGQGLQFLFEYFSETQRNKGNFPGRFSGRQFSNSRSEMNVSTLELGDSALYLCASSLESGRVYEQYFGPGTRLTVT.

The V call is TRBV7-4, the J call TRBJ1-5; D ambiguous. Trimming shortened V by 5 bases and J by 9 bases, and 17 bases separated the two germline ends. The CDR3 covers 14 residues. CDR1 is SGHVT, CDR2 SQSDAQ, per germline. CDR3 region: CASSPPSAWMPQHF. The CDR3, as DNA: TGTGCCAGCAGCCCCCCGTCGGCATGGATGCCCCAGCATTTT.

This clonotype was picked up many times. The gene calls are TRBV2 and TRBJ1-1; unclear D gene. Trimming stripped 8 bases from V and 4 bases from J, with 17 bases between. Germline loops: CDR1 SNHLY, CDR2 FYNNEI. The CDR3 sequence is 14 residues long. The CDR3 region is CASGSSGQATEAFF. The CDR3 region has the DNA TGTGCCAGCGGATCGAGCGGGCAGGCCACTGAAGCTTTCTTT.

This clonotype was seen more than once but under ten times. The rearrangement links TRBV5-1 to TRBJ2-1; D is possibly TRBD1 (6 bases). Germline-derived CDR1 and CDR2 are SGHRS and YFSETQ. There are 13 residues in the CDR3. Trimming left V 4 bases short and J 10 bases short, with 15 bases between. Written as DNA, the CDR3 is TGCGCCAGCAGCCCCTTACAGGGATACGAGCAGTTCTTC. Translating gives CASSPLQGYEQFF.

Ten or more counts support this clonotype. The chain has TRBV29-1 and TRBJ2-3; maybe TRBD1 (6 bases). The CDR3 has 13 amino acids. Germline V gene data show CDR1 as SQVTM and CDR2 as ANQGSEA. The V end lost 7 bases, the J end lost 4 bases, and 15 bases lay between the germline ends. The CDR3 spells CSGTDPEADTQYF. The CDR3 coding sequence is TGCAGCGGGACAGACCCCGAAGCAGATACGCAGTATTTT.

The sample holds many counts of this clonotype. The V and J genes are TRBV4-2 and TRBJ2-2, with TRBD2 matching 9 bases. Germline CDR1 and CDR2: LGHNA and YNFKEQ. This CDR3 region has 17 residues. With 4 bases clipped from V and 5 bases from J, the junction kept 11 bases outside the gene matches. CDR3 loop: CASSPERGGAGTGELFF. The CDR3 DNA is TGTGCCAGCAGCCCAGAACGCGGGGGGGCCGGAACCGGGGAGCTGTTTTTT.

The rearrangement links TRBV20-1 to TRBJ2-1; tentative D call: TRBD1 (6 bases). The V gene lost 7 bases and the J gene lost 10 bases, with 14 bases spanning the gap. Germline V gives CDR1 DFQATT, CDR2 SNEGSKA (reference sequence). The CDR3 is 11 residues long. As DNA, the CDR3 is TGCAGTGGAACAGGGCCCCAGGAGCAGTTCTTC. Translation: CSGTGPQEQFF.

The rearrangement uses TRBV29-1 and TRBJ1-2; possibly TRBD1 for D (5 bases). The CDR3 contains 13 residues. Trimming left V 1 base short and J 1 base short, with 7 bases between. Looked up from germline, CDR1 is SQVTM and CDR2 is ANQGSEA. In nucleotides, the CDR3 is TGCAGCGTTGAAGTGCAGGGTAACTATGGCTACACCTTC. Its translation: CSVEVQGNYGYTF.

This clonotype was observed a handful of times. The J gene is TRBJ1-4, the V gene TRBV7-2, with a possible D match to TRBD1 (5 bases). The CDR3 totals 16 residues. CDR1 SGHTA and CDR2 FQGNSA come from the germline V gene. V gave up 1 base and J gave up 7 bases, with 16 bases separating them. The CDR3: CASSLGTRSGSEKLFF. In DNA form, the CDR3 reads TGTGCCAGCAGCTTAGGGACACGTTCTGGGTCTGAAAAACTGTTTTTT.

This chain joins TRBV6-2 or TRBV6-3 and TRBJ1-2, with D unresolved. The CDR3 loop spans 12 amino acids. Germline CDR1 reads MNHEY; CDR2 reads SVGEGT. Trimming pared 6 bases from V and 3 bases from J, leaving 8 bases between. The CDR3 coding sequence is TGTGCCAGCAGGGATGCGTACTATGGCTACACCTTC. It translates to CASRDAYYGYTF.

This rearrangement joins TRBV11-1 to TRBJ2-1; 12 bases are a match to TRBD2. V was pared by 5 bases and J by 9 bases, with 23 bases of the junction left unmatched. The CDR3 extends over 20 amino acids. Per germline, CDR1 SGHAT and CDR2 FQDESV (reference sequence). The DNA of the CDR3 is TGTGCCAGCAGCCTCCAGCCGAGACAGGGTATACTAGCGGGAGGTGTTGAGCAGTTCTTC. This translates into CASSLQPRQGILAGGVEQFF.

There are many counts of this clonotype. This chain links TRBV21-1 with TRBJ2-4. TRBV21-1 has pseudogene status. This CDR3 is 15 amino acids long. CDR3 sequence (DNA): TGTGCCAGCAGATCTACCCAGGTCCCCAAAAACATTCAGTACTTC. Amino acids: CASRSTQVPKNIQYF.

This clonotype was seen many times. The gene calls are TRBV12-3 or TRBV12-4 and TRBJ2-3; D uncertain. The CDR3 runs 13 residues. V was shortened by 5 bases and J by 7 bases, with 13 bases between the two germline ends. CDR3 nucleotides: TGTGCCAGCAGTCCTGACGGCACGAATACGCAGTATTTT. It translates to CASSPDGTNTQYF.

The table lists this clonotype with many counts. The J gene is TRBJ2-2, the V gene TRBV4-3, with D unresolved. The CDR3 has 18 amino acids. Trimming took 0 bases from V and 0 from J, leaving 14 bases between them. Germline loops: CDR1 LGHNA, CDR2 YSLEER. The CDR3 protein is CASSQDPPSDTNTGELFF. CDR3 bases: TGCGCCAGCAGCCAAGATCCTCCCAGCGATACGAACACCGGGGAGCTGTTTTTT.

V and J are TRBV2 and TRBJ2-3; TRBD2 matches at 12 bases. CDR3 size: 16 residues. Germline assignment: CDR1 SNHLY and CDR2 FYNNEI. The ends lost 8 bases at V and 2 bases at J; junction bases unmatched: 8. CDR3 sequence reads: CASLDGLAGLTDTQYF. The DNA for the CDR3 is TGTGCCAGCCTAGACGGACTAGCGGGACTCACAGATACGCAGTATTTT. Using reference TRBV2 and TRBJ2-3 for the parts outside the CDR3, the full variable domain is EPEVTQTPSHQVTQMGQEVILRCVPISNHLYFYWYRQILGQKVEFLVSFYNNEISEKSEIFDDQFSVERPDGSNFTLKIRSTKLEDSAMYFCASLDGLAGLTDTQYFGPGTRLTVL.